This TCR beta chain came from a study of T cell responses to AZD1222 COVID-19 vaccine. Findings of the study overall: As reported, nearly half of all spike-specific TCRs target variant regions that are unmutated. Females outnumbered males among donors, who were mostly white British; clonal diversity was possibly underestimated. At 160-218 and 743-854, vaccine-associated CD4 TCRs were dominant, and they spanned spike.

Of note for this clone: The antigen is not known.

The assay was immunoSEQ multiplex PCR, and TCRdb's table has in-frame clones only and misses some. The data show about 120,000 clones, roughly 92% seen once. V was shortened by 0 bases and J by 5 bases, with 14 bases between the two germline ends. Per germline, CDR1 LGHNA and CDR2 YSLEER. This CDR3 spans 16 amino acids. The material sequenced was peripheral blood, taken on day 0 of AZD1222 vaccination. V usage is TRBV4-3 and J usage is TRBJ2-1; a possible D gene is TRBD2 (6 bases). This TCR came from an adult in good health. DNA for the CDR3: TGCGCCAGCAGCCAAGACAAGGGGAGGCCGGACAATGAGCAGTTCTTC. Encoded protein: CASSQDKGRPDNEQFF.